This T cell receptor (beta chain) was documented in a study of CD8 T cells in Susac syndrome. The V and J ends lost 0 bases and 2 bases respectively, with 4 bases between them. The CDR3 covers 13 residues. CDR1 is MNHEY, CDR2 SMNVEV, per germline (reference sequence). It was with random hexamers that roughly 0.45 to 1 ug RNA was reverse transcribed. TCRdb used MiXCR to reprocess the immunoSEQ multiplex PCR reads, holding one entry per CDR3 protein. The sample gives some 170,000 distinct CDR3 sequences, roughly 95% of which show up once; roughly 0.099% is in the top ten. In contrast to the negatively isolated CD8+ and CD4+ T cells, TEMRA cells were FACS-enriched.

This TCR was recovered from a human donor with multiple sclerosis. The material sequenced was CD4+ T cells from PBMCs. V is TRBV27 and J is TRBJ1-2; no clear D. CDR3 residues: CASSLSRNYGYTF. CDR3 sequence (DNA): TGTGCCAGCAGTTTATCGAGGAACTATGGCTACACCTTC.